The clone carrying this TCR beta chain came up a few times. The data stem from a study of patients and donors after allogeneic stem cell transplantation. The CDR3 runs to 17 residues. The ends lost 4 bases at V and 1 base at J; junction bases unmatched: 10. In germline, CDR1 is SGHRS, CDR2 YFSETQ. MiXCR was run by TCRdb on the RT-PCR reads, yielding one entry per CDR3 protein. The sample carries 800,000 to 1,000,000 distinct CDR3 sequences, approximately 18% recorded once. The clonotype was recovered from a human donor who was either an allogeneic HSCT recipient or a stem cell or donor lymphocyte infusion donor (not recorded which). It is not recorded whose cells these are; they may come from a transplant donor. This chain connects TRBV5-1 to TRBJ2-2; 7 bases map to TRBD1. The sequencing sample was made of blood, either unsorted or a sorted T cell fraction (not recorded which). In nucleotides, the CDR3 is TGCGCCAGCAGCCCACGTTTAGGACAGGTGAACACCGGGGAGCTGTTTTTT. Translation: CASSPRLGQVNTGELFF. The whole variable domain, remainder taken from reference TRBV5-1 and TRBJ2-2, is KAGVTQTPRYLIKTRGQQVTLSCSPISGHRSVSWYQQTPGQGLQFLFEYFSETQRNKGNFPGRFSGRQFSNSRSEMNVSTLELGDSALYLCASSPRLGQVNTGELFFGEGSRLTVL.